This TCR beta chain stems from a study of blood T cell repertoires in COVID-19. Turning to the study itself: The United States, Italy and Spain supplied acute and convalescent COVID-19 samples. Sample material is recorded as cDNA or gDNA derived from T cells, B-cell-depleted T cells, or PBMCs.

In the source study's methods: Estimates of nucleated cell counts were drawn from the amplification of reference gene primers. The assay was immunoSEQ multiplex PCR, and TCRdb's table has in-frame clones only and misses some. The V and J calls and the clone size are those of that table, but D and trimming were determined from the DNA. The sample carries roughly 220,000 clones, about 78% recorded once. The length of the CDR3 is 16 residues. CDR1 and CDR2 (germline): SEHNR, FQNEAQ (reference sequence). The V segment lost 5 bases and the J segment 6 bases; nucleotides outside the gene matches: 10. This chain uses TRBV7-9 with TRBJ2-1; 10 nucleotides align to TRBD2. The sequence derives from a woman in her 70s with acute or convalescent COVID-19. The sample taken for sequencing was peripheral blood. CDR3 residues: CASSPSPASGSNEQFF. The CDR3 nucleotides are TGTGCCAGCAGCCCCAGTCCGGCTAGCGGGAGCAATGAGCAGTTCTTC.